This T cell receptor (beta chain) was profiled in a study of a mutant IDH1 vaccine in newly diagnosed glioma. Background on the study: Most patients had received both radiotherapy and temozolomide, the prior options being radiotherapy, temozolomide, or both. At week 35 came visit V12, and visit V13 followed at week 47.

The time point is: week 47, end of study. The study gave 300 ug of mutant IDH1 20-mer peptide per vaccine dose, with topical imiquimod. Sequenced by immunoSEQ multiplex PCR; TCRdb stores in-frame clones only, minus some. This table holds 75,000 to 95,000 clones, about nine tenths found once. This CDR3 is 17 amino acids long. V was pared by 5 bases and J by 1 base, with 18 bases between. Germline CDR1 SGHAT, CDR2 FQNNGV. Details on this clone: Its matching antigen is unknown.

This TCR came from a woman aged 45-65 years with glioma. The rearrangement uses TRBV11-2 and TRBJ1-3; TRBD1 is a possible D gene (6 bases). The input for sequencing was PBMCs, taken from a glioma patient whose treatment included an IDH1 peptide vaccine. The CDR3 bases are TGTGCCAGCAGCGCCCAACAGGGTTCTCTATCTGGAAACACCATATATTTT. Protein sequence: CASSAQQGSLSGNTIYF. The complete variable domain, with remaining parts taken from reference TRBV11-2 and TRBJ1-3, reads EAGVAQSPRYKIIEKRQSVAFWCNPISGHATLYWYQQILGQGPKLLIQFQNNGVVDDSQLPKDRFSAERLKGVDSTLKIQPAKLEDSAVYLCASSAQQGSLSGNTIYFGEGSWLTVV.